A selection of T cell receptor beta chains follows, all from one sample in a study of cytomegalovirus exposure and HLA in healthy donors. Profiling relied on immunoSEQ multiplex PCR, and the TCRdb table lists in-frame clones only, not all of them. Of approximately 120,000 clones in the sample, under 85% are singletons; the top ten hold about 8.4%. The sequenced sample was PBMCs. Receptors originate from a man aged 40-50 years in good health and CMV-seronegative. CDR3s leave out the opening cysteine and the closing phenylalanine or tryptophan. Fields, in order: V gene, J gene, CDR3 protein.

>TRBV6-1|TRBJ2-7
ASSEAHFRSGGPYEQY
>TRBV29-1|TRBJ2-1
SVETLGLAGGGSYNEQF
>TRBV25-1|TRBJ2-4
ASSGLAGVAKNIQY
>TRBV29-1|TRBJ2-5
SVVRGQETQY
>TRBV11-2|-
ASSRSGGKYEQY
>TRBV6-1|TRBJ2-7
ASLGPGGTYEQY
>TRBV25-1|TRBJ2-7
ASSDNPPYEQY
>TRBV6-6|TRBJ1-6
ASSYTELNSPLH
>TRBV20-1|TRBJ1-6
PSPLITLH
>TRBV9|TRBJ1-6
ASSGEGANSPLH
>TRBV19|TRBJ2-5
ASSTLTGGRETQY
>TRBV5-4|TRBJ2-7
ASSSTGAGYEQY
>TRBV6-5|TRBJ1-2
ASSLGASNYGYT
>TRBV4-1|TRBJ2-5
ASSQARGETQY
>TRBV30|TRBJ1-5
AWSGGTGNQPQH
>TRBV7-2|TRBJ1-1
ASSFNSQNTEAF
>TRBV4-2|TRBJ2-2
ASSQEITGGGTGELF
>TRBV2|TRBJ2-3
ASRRLAGGTDTQY
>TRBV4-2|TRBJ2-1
ASSQAGTTFNEQF
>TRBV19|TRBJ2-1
ASKTAGDYNEQF
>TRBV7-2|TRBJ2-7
ASSLSAAISYEQY
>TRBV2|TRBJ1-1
ASSEGLRQGSKAF
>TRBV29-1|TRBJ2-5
SVAGGGPSETQY
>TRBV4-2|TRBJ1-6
ASSQWEYAGRNSPLH
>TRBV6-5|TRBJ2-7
ASTYGYEQY
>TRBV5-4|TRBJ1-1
ASSDLGVSPPEAF
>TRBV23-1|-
ASRRLGGGQDHYEQY
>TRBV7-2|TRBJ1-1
ASVFLNTEAF
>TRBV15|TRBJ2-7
ATSRVGDYEQY
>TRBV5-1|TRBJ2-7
ASRLGNRSSYEQY
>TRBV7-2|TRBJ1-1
ASGNDGGGTEAF
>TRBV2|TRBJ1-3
ASRGDRAGNTIY
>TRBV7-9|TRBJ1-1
ASSQPYISGAF
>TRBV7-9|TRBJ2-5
ASSLAALSAWTSLETQY
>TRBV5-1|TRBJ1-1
ASSPGQGARGTEAF
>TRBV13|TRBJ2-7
ASSLSKEMIYEQY
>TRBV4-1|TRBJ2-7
ASSQDSVGQFSYEQY
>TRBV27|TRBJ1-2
ASSPNPGQHYGYT
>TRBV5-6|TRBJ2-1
ASSLNRYNEQF
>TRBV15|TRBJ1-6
ATSRDSRFNSPLH
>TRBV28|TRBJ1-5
ASRTGGGNQPQH
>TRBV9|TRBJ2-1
ASSVSGTSSYNEQF
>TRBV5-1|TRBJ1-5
ASSPLPGGNQPQH
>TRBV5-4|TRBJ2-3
ASSLAGLAGPSTDTQY
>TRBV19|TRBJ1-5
ASSPELHGDLRGNQPQH
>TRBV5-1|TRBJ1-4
ASSSTGATNEKLF
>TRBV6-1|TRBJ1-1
ASSEAWPNTEAF
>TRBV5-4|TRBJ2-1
ASSPGLAGGDYNEQF
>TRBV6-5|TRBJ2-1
ASSLTGGSYNEQF
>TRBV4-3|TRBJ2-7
ASSQYDSYEQY
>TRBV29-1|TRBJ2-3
SSWGSGTQY
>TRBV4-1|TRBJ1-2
ASSPGNRYGYT
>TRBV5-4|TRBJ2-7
ASNIKGAYEQY
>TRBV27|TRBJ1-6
ATKDINNSPLH
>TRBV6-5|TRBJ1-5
ASFGQFNQPQH